This T cell receptor (beta chain) derives from a study of T cells expressing NK-cell markers. For each CDR3 protein, TCRdb gives one entry from its re-call of the 5' RACE reads, without DNA. The sample table sets out 500,000 to 600,000 distinct CDR3 sequences. The sequencing sample was made of blood T cells: a sorted CD56 or NKG2C T cell subset, CD4+ or CD8+ T cells, or bulk PBMC T cells (not recorded which). The receptor was derived from a man aged 18 to 29 in good health.

CDR3 residues: CSARPRQRGRTYNEQFF. The chain uses TRBV20-1 and TRBJ2-1. CDR1 DFQATT and CDR2 SNEGSKA come from the germline V gene (reference sequence). This CDR3 region has 17 residues.